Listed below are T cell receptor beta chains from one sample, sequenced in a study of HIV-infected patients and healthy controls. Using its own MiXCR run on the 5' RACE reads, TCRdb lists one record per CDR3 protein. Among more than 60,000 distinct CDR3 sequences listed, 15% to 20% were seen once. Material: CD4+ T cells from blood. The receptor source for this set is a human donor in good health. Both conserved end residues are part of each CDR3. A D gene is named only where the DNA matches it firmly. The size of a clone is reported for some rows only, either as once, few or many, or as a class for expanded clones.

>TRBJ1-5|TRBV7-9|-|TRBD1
TGTGCCAGCAGCAAACAGGGGGCCAGCAATCAGCCCCAGCATTTT
CASSKQGASNQPQHF
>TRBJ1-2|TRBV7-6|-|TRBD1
TGTGCCAGCAGCCCCCCAGGGGGAGGCTATGGCTACACCTTC
CASSPPGGGYGYTF
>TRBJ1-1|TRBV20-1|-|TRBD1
TGCAGTGCTCCAAGAGCATCGTCAGGGGGCCTGAACACTGAAGCTTTCTTT
CSAPRASSGGLNTEAFF
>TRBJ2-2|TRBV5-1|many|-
TGCGCCAGCAGCTTGGGAGACCCCACCAGAGCCACCGGGGAGCTGTTTTTT
CASSLGDPTRATGELFF
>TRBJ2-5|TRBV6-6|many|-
TGTGCCAGCAGTCGCGGGACAGTTGAGGGGACCCAGTACTTC
CASSRGTVEGTQYF
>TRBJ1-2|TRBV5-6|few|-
TGTGCCAGCAGCTTGGCGGCGAACTATGGCTACACCTTC
CASSLAANYGYTF
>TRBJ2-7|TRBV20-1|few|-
TGCAGTGCTAGAGATCTCGCATCGGTCGCCTACGAGCAGTACTTC
CSARDLASVAYEQYF
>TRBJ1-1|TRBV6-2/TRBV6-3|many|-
TGTGCCAGCAGCCTGGGGAGGGGAGAGAACACTGAAGCTTTCTTT
CASSLGRGENTEAFF
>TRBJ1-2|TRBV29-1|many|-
TGCAGCGTCGCACGGGTATCCTATGGCTACACCTTC
CSVARVSYGYTF
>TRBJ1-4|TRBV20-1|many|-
TGCAGTGCTAGGGCGGCAGGTGGATCTGCAACTAATGAAAAACTGTTTTTT
CSARAAGGSATNEKLFF
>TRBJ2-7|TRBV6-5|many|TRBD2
TGTGCCAGCAGTAGCGGGGGGACAAAGTACGAGCAGTACTTC
CASSSGGTKYEQYF
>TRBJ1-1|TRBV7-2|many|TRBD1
TGTGCCAGCAGCTTGGGACAGATAAACACTGAAGCTTTCTTT
CASSLGQINTEAFF
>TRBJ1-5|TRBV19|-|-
TGTGCCAGTAGTACGGGATTCAATCAGCCCCAGCATTTT
CASSTGFNQPQHF
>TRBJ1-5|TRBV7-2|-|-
TGTGCCAGCAGCTTAGCTGGGACGAGCAATCAGCCCCAGCATTTT
CASSLAGTSNQPQHF
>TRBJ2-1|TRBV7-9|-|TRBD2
TGTGCCAGCAGCGTATCTAGCGGGACTACGAGCATTGAGCAGTTCTTC
CASSVSSGTTSIEQFF
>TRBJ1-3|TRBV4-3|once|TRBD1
TGCGTCAGCAGCCGGGACAGGGTGGGCTCTGGAAACACCATATATTTT
CVSSRDRVGSGNTIYF
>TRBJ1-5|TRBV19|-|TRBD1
TGTGCCAGTACCAGGTCCCGGGACAGGGTTAATCAGCCCCAGCATTTT
CASTRSRDRVNQPQHF
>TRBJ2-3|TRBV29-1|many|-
TGCAGCGCTGACGGGTTTGACACAGATACGCAGTATTTT
CSADGFDTDTQYF
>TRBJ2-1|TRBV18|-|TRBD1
TGTGCCAGCTCACCTCAGGGACAGGGGTACAATGAGCAGTTCTTC
CASSPQGQGYNEQFF
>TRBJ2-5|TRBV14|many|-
TGTGCCAGCAGCCAAGAGAAGTGGGTGGAGACCCAGTACTTC
CASSQEKWVETQYF
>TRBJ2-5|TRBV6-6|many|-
TGTGCCAGCAGTTATAAGACAGGCGGAGAGACCCAGTACTTC
CASSYKTGGETQYF
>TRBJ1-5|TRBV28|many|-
TGTGCCAGCAGTTTTTTCGGCAATCAGCCCCAGCATTTT
CASSFFGNQPQHF
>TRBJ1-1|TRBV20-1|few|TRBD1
TGCAGTGCTTTGCCTTCAGGGGACAGGGGGTTTGAAGCTTTCTTT
CSALPSGDRGFEAFF
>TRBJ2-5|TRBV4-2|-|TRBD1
TGTGCCAGCAGCCAAGACAGGGGGCCCTCCCAAGAGACCCAGTACTTC
CASSQDRGPSQETQYF
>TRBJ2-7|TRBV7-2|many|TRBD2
TGTGCCAGCAGCACTTCTAGCGGGGGGCTTTCCGAGCAGTACTTC
CASSTSSGGLSEQYF
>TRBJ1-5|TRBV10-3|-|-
TGTGCCATCAGTGAGTCAAGGGAGCAGCCCCAGCATTTT
CAISESREQPQHF
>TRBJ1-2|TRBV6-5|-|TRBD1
TGTGCCAGCAGTCCTCTTTACAGGGGGACTGGACCCTTTAACTATGGCTACACCTTC
CASSPLYRGTGPFNYGYTF
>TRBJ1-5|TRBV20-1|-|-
TGCAGTGCTAGAGCAAGTAGGGGAGTCAGCAATCAGCCCCAGCATTTT
CSARASRGVSNQPQHF
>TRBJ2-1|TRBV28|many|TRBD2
TGTGCCAGCAGTTCCGCCTTCTCGACTAGCGGGAGGAGAAATGAGCAGTTCTTC
CASSSAFSTSGRRNEQFF
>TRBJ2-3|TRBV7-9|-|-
TGTGCCAGCAGCTTGCCGGGAAAGCCGACCGTCACAGATACGCAGTATTTT
CASSLPGKPTVTDTQYF
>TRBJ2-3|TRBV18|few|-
TGTGCCAGCTCACCACTGTACAGGGACACAGATACGCAGTATTTT
CASSPLYRDTDTQYF
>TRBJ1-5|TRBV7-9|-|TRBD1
TGTGCCAGCAGCTTAGCCCGGGACAGCCTCGCCAGGGGCAATCAGCCCCAGCATTTT
CASSLARDSLARGNQPQHF
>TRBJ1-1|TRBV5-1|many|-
TGCGCCAGCAGCAGAGGGGTAGGGACTGAAGCTTTCTTT
CASSRGVGTEAFF
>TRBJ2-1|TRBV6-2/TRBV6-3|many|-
TGTGCCAGCAGCCAAAGGGATGCAGGGGGGAATGAGCAGTTCTTC
CASSQRDAGGNEQFF
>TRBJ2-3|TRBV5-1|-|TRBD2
TGCGCCAGCAGCGGGGGACTAGGTGGCACAGATACGCAGTATTTT
CASSGGLGGTDTQYF
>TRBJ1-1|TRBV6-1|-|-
TGTGCCAGCAGTGCGGCGGGTGGGGGCTGGAGCACTGAAGCTTTCTTT
CASSAAGGGWSTEAFF
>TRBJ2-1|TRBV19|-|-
TGTGCCAGTAGTATACCCCTTTTCCTGAAACGGGCCTACAATGAGCAGTTCTTC
CASSIPLFLKRAYNEQFF
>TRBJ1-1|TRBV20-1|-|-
TGCAGTGCTACTAGCCTTTCGAACACTGAAGCTTTCTTT
CSATSLSNTEAFF